This T cell receptor (beta chain) was identified in a study of vaccination effects on CD4 cells after COVID-19. The ViraFEST assay expanded antigen-specific CD4+ T cells with viral peptide pools before sequencing. Following culture for about 11 days, CD4+ T cells were isolated. Every well housed around 2.1 million PBMC, which grew in culture alongside about 11 IU/ml IL-2 and roughly 9.9 ug/ml peptides. IL-2 medium supplanted half the medium on days 3 and 7. Germline V gene data show CDR1 as LNHDA and CDR2 as SQIVND (reference sequence). The V and J ends lost 5 bases and 6 bases respectively, with 14 bases between them. The CDR3 totals 13 residues. In the case of this clone: Its antigen is currently unknown.

The method was immunoSEQ multiplex PCR; TCRdb's version includes in-frame clones alone and lacks a portion of them. Of about 14,000 clones listed, over 65% are singletons. The specimen comprised CD4+ T cells from PBMCs cultured with HCoV-229E spike peptides, sampled before COVID-19 vaccination. The clonotype comes from a human donor who received a COVID-19 vaccine. This chain joins TRBV19 and TRBJ2-7; tentatively, D is TRBD1 or TRBD2 (6 bases each). The CDR3 nucleotides are TGTGCCAGTAGTCCCGACAGGAGGGGCGAGCAGTACTTC. Protein: CASSPDRRGEQYF. The full variable domain, with the rest looked up from reference TRBV19 and TRBJ2-7, is DGGITQSPKYLFRKEGQNVTLSCEQNLNHDAMYWYRQDPGQGLRLIYYSQIVNDFQKGDIAEGYSVSREKKESFPLTVTSAQKNPTAFYLCASSPDRRGEQYFGPGTRLTVT.